A selection of T cell receptor beta chains follows, all from one sample in a study of CD8 T cell repertoires and HIV-1 epitope variants. The method was immunoSEQ multiplex PCR; TCRdb's version includes in-frame clones alone and lacks a portion of them. The sample comprises about 5,600 clones, 60% to 75% of which are singletons, and approximately 41% rests with the top ten. These TCRs' antigens remain unknown. What was sequenced was cultured CD8+ T cells derived from PBMCs. The receptors shown here come from a male donor with HIV. CDR3s include the opening cysteine and the closing phenylalanine or tryptophan. D genes are given only for firm matches.

j_call d_call v_call cdr3_aa
NA NA TRBV5-1 CASSLESGKTYEQYF
TRBJ1-6 NA TRBV19 CASSIVSSYNSPLHF
TRBJ2-1 NA TRBV5-1 CASSLGETYNEQFF
TRBJ1-1 NA TRBV19 CASSIGGNTEAFF
TRBJ2-7 NA TRBV6-5 CASSPVGSSYEQYF
TRBJ2-4 NA TRBV7-9 CASRGVEFEVPLAKNIQYF
TRBJ2-3 NA TRBV28 CASSLGAVSTDTQYF
TRBJ2-2 NA TRBV19 CASSIGVTGELFF
TRBJ2-1 TRBD2 TRBV28 CASSLGLAGHEQFF
TRBJ2-1 TRBD2 TRBV30 CAWSVLAGGYNEQFF
TRBJ2-7 TRBD2 TRBV7-6 CASSFGAGGNYEQYF
TRBJ1-5 TRBD1 TRBV19 CASSMGGRGLNQPQHF
TRBJ1-6 NA TRBV19 CASSIGTRGNSPLHF
TRBJ1-1 NA TRBV5-4 CASSSGGGLNTEAFF
TRBJ1-2 TRBD1 TRBV5-6 CASTELTGTHYGYTF
TRBJ2-2 NA TRBV21-1 CASSRSPGLAGGPSGELFF
TRBJ2-5 NA TRBV5-6 CASSLDGVGVGETQYF
TRBJ2-7 NA TRBV6-5 CATLGDSTYEQYF
TRBJ2-7 NA TRBV5-6 CASSLRAGEQYF
TRBJ2-2 NA TRBV4-3 CASSQFQGSGELFF
TRBJ2-4 TRBD1 TRBV27 CASSKLPGQGARDIQYF
TRBJ1-5 NA TRBV28 CASHSGSGLNQPQHF
TRBJ2-5 NA TRBV30 CAWSAVRETQYF
TRBJ2-1 NA TRBV29-1 CSVVRRDGNEQFF
TRBJ2-3 TRBD2 TRBV2 CASSVNPAGDPDTQYF
TRBJ2-7 TRBD2 TRBV7-2 CASSLVGRGTYEQYF
TRBJ2-1 TRBD2 TRBV6-5 CASRERELGQFF
TRBJ1-1 NA TRBV9 CASSVRGDDYTEAFF
TRBJ2-1 TRBD2 TRBV7-9 CASSLGTSGINEQFF
TRBJ2-1 TRBD1 TRBV5-4 CASSFPGQGNEQFF
TRBJ1-4 NA TRBV9 CASSARLSANEKLFF
TRBJ2-5 TRBD1 TRBV2 CASSYDRVSETQYF
TRBJ2-6 TRBD1 TRBV6-6 CASSYTGGSGANVLTF
TRBJ2-7 TRBD1 TRBV30 CAWGGGTGFYEQYF
TRBJ1-2 TRBD1 TRBV9 CASSVTRVTGLYGYTF
TRBJ2-1 NA TRBV19 CASTRTGRPDRYNEQFF
TRBJ2-7 NA TRBV27 CASSLSYPMGYEQYF
TRBJ2-1 NA TRBV14 CASSQPSSYNEQFF
TRBJ2-3 NA TRBV4-3 CASSRDLRDPRRTDTQYF
TRBJ1-1 NA TRBV30 CAWSGGAGNTEAFF
TRBJ1-2 TRBD1 TRBV30 CAPTGGSFYGYTF
TRBJ2-3 NA TRBV21-1 CASSSSGSGTDTQYF
TRBJ2-7 TRBD1 TRBV7-9 CASSLGTGAYEQYF
TRBJ2-7 NA TRBV5-6 CASSGQNYEQYF
TRBJ2-1 NA TRBV18 CASSPETNYNEQFF
TRBJ2-3 TRBD2 TRBV6-1 CASSETSGRPDTQYF
TRBJ1-1 TRBD1 TRBV7-3 CASSPGQGALSTEAFF
TRBJ2-7 NA TRBV19 CASSITLAAYEQYF
TRBJ2-7 NA TRBV7-9 CASSLGTLAHEQYF
TRBJ2-1 NA TRBV7-9 CASLQGGEQFF
TRBJ2-2 NA TRBV6-5 CASSYGVVQNTGELFF
TRBJ2-7 NA TRBV25-1 CASGSYEQYF
TRBJ1-2 NA TRBV5-6 CASSAGTYGYTF
TRBJ1-1 NA TRBV2 CASSEGPMNTEAFF
TRBJ2-7 TRBD1 TRBV27 CASSDRGRIYEQYF